A selection of T cell receptor beta chains follows, all from one sample in a study of cytomegalovirus exposure and HLA in healthy donors. Assay: immunoSEQ multiplex PCR; the TCRdb copy retains only in-frame clones and omits some. This sample has 300,000 to 450,000 clones, with about nine tenths found just once. Input material: PBMCs. The receptors shown here come from a woman aged 18-29 years in good health and CMV-seronegative. Each CDR3 is given with its conserved first and last residue. Each record gives: clone size, D gene, J gene, V gene, CDR3 DNA, CDR3 protein. The D gene is left open where the match is weak. Size values are once, few and many counts, or a class for expanded clones, and some rows have none.

abundance: .
d_gene: .
j_gene: TRBJ1-2
v_gene: TRBV6-1
CDR3nt: TGTGCCAGCAGTCCCGCAGGGGTTAGCTATGGCTACACCTTC
CDR3aa: CASSPAGVSYGYTF

abundance: .
d_gene: .
j_gene: TRBJ2-6
v_gene: TRBV5-1
CDR3nt: TGCGCCAGCAGCACTCCAAGGGGATCTGGGGCCAACGTCCTGACTTTC
CDR3aa: CASSTPRGSGANVLTF

abundance: .
d_gene: .
j_gene: TRBJ2-7
v_gene: TRBV6-5
CDR3nt: TGTGCCAGCAGTTACGGGAGGCAATCCTACGAGCAGTACTTC
CDR3aa: CASSYGRQSYEQYF

abundance: .
d_gene: TRBD1
j_gene: TRBJ2-6
v_gene: TRBV4-1
CDR3nt: TGCGCCAGCAGCCAAGGGGTGGGACAGGGGGCGAATGGGGCCAACGTCCTGACTTTC
CDR3aa: CASSQGVGQGANGANVLTF

abundance: .
d_gene: .
j_gene: TRBJ2-5
v_gene: TRBV5-1
CDR3nt: TGCGCCAGCAGCTTGTCTGGGGCGGAGTACCAAGAGACCCAGTACTTC
CDR3aa: CASSLSGAEYQETQYF

abundance: .
d_gene: .
j_gene: TRBJ1-5
v_gene: TRBV6-1
CDR3nt: TGTGCCAGCAGGGGGACGGCGACTAGTAATCAGCCCCAGCATTTT
CDR3aa: CASRGTATSNQPQHF

abundance: .
d_gene: TRBD2
j_gene: TRBJ2-3
v_gene: TRBV19
CDR3nt: TGTGCCAGTAGTGGAGGACTAGCGGGGGGGCCGGGCACAGATACGCAGTATTTT
CDR3aa: CASSGGLAGGPGTDTQYF

abundance: .
d_gene: TRBD1
j_gene: TRBJ1-2
v_gene: TRBV29-1
CDR3nt: TGCAGCGTTGAAGGGGACAGATCTAACTATGGCTACACCTTC
CDR3aa: CSVEGDRSNYGYTF

abundance: .
d_gene: TRBD1
j_gene: TRBJ2-7
v_gene: TRBV4-1
CDR3nt: TGCGCCAGCAGCCTTGACAGGGGGACTGGGAGAGAGCAGTACTTC
CDR3aa: CASSLDRGTGREQYF

abundance: .
d_gene: .
j_gene: TRBJ1-1
v_gene: TRBV15
CDR3nt: TGTGCCACCAGCAGACATCTTAGTCAGCGTAACACTGAAGCTTTCTTT
CDR3aa: CATSRHLSQRNTEAFF

abundance: .
d_gene: .
j_gene: TRBJ1-1
v_gene: TRBV6-5
CDR3nt: TGTGCCAGCAGGGCGATAACAGCAAACACTGAAGCTTTCTTT
CDR3aa: CASRAITANTEAFF

abundance: once
d_gene: .
j_gene: TRBJ2-3
v_gene: TRBV27
CDR3nt: TGTGCCAGCAGTGACCAAACTAGAAATACGCAGTATTTT
CDR3aa: CASSDQTRNTQYF

abundance: few
d_gene: .
j_gene: TRBJ2-7
v_gene: TRBV25-1
CDR3nt: TGTGCCAGCAGTGCTGGACATTCCTACGAGCAGTACTTC
CDR3aa: CASSAGHSYEQYF

abundance: once
d_gene: .
j_gene: TRBJ2-7
v_gene: TRBV9
CDR3nt: TGTGCCAGCAGCCTGACAGGAGGCGAGCAGTACTTC
CDR3aa: CASSLTGGEQYF

abundance: .
d_gene: TRBD2
j_gene: TRBJ2-7
v_gene: TRBV27
CDR3nt: TGTGCCAGTACTTGGAAGGCCGGGGGGACTGAGTACTTC
CDR3aa: CASTWKAGGTEYF

abundance: .
d_gene: TRBD2
j_gene: TRBJ2-7
v_gene: TRBV9
CDR3nt: TGTGCCAGCAGCGTAGCTCTAGCGGGAGCGTACGAGCAGTACTTC
CDR3aa: CASSVALAGAYEQYF

abundance: .
d_gene: TRBD2
j_gene: TRBJ2-7
v_gene: TRBV10-2
CDR3nt: TGCGCCAGCAGTCCCGGGACTAGCGGGAGTAGCGGCTACGAGCAGTACTTC
CDR3aa: CASSPGTSGSSGYEQYF

abundance: .
d_gene: .
j_gene: TRBJ2-3
v_gene: TRBV2
CDR3nt: TGTGCCAGCGGCGCAGGGGGGAGCACAGATACGCAGTATTTT
CDR3aa: CASGAGGSTDTQYF

abundance: .
d_gene: .
j_gene: TRBJ2-1
v_gene: TRBV30
CDR3nt: TGTGCCTGGGGGAAGGGGGTAAGCTCCTACAATGAGCAGTTCTTC
CDR3aa: CAWGKGVSSYNEQFF

abundance: .
d_gene: TRBD1
j_gene: TRBJ1-2
v_gene: TRBV29-1
CDR3nt: TGCAGCCCCCCAGGGGGCAGGGATGGCTACACCTTC
CDR3aa: CSPPGGRDGYTF

abundance: .
d_gene: .
j_gene: TRBJ2-7
v_gene: TRBV5-4
CDR3nt: TGTGCCAGCAGTACAGGGTACGAGCAGTACTTC
CDR3aa: CASSTGYEQYF

abundance: once
d_gene: TRBD1
j_gene: TRBJ1-1
v_gene: TRBV2
CDR3nt: TGTGCCAGCAGTGTCCGACAGGGCGATGAAACTGAAGCTTTCTTT
CDR3aa: CASSVRQGDETEAFF

abundance: once
d_gene: .
j_gene: TRBJ2-2
v_gene: TRBV5-4
CDR3nt: TGTGCCAGCAGCTTTAGCACGGGGGAGCTGTTTTTT
CDR3aa: CASSFSTGELFF

abundance: .
d_gene: .
j_gene: TRBJ2-2
v_gene: TRBV4-1
CDR3nt: TGCGCCAGCAGCCAAGATCGGACAGAGAACACCGGGGAGCTGTTTTTT
CDR3aa: CASSQDRTENTGELFF

abundance: .
d_gene: TRBD2
j_gene: TRBJ2-3
v_gene: TRBV4-1
CDR3nt: TGCGCCAGCAGCCCTAGCGGGGGGGGCCCCACAGATACGCAGTATTTT
CDR3aa: CASSPSGGGPTDTQYF

abundance: .
d_gene: .
j_gene: TRBJ1-2
v_gene: TRBV11-2
CDR3nt: TGTGCCAGCAGCCCCCGGGACACCCTAAACTATGGCTACACCTTC
CDR3aa: CASSPRDTLNYGYTF

abundance: .
d_gene: TRBD2
j_gene: TRBJ2-2
v_gene: TRBV29-1
CDR3nt: TGCAGCGTTGAGGCTAGCGGGGGAGGAGGAGAGCTGTTTTTT
CDR3aa: CSVEASGGGGELFF

abundance: once
d_gene: .
j_gene: TRBJ2-3
v_gene: TRBV6-5
CDR3nt: TGTGCCAGCAGTCCCTTTGTCACTAGCACAGATACGCAGTATTTT
CDR3aa: CASSPFVTSTDTQYF

abundance: .
d_gene: TRBD1
j_gene: TRBJ1-4
v_gene: TRBV19
CDR3nt: TGTGCCAGCAAACAGGGGACGGAAGAAAAACTGTTTTTT
CDR3aa: CASKQGTEEKLFF

abundance: .
d_gene: .
j_gene: TRBJ1-2
v_gene: TRBV6-5
CDR3nt: TGTGTCGTCTCAGGTGTCTATGGCTACACCTTC
CDR3aa: CVVSGVYGYTF

abundance: .
d_gene: .
j_gene: TRBJ1-2
v_gene: TRBV7-2
CDR3nt: TGTGCCAGCAGCTTAGGTCCAGGGGATGGCTACACCTTC
CDR3aa: CASSLGPGDGYTF

abundance: .
d_gene: .
j_gene: TRBJ2-7
v_gene: TRBV6-6
CDR3nt: TGTGCCAGCAGTTACGGGGGGAATTCCTACGAGCAGTACTTC
CDR3aa: CASSYGGNSYEQYF

abundance: .
d_gene: .
j_gene: TRBJ1-5
v_gene: TRBV6-1
CDR3nt: TGTGCCAGCAGTGACCAGGTCCATCAGCCCCAGCATTTT
CDR3aa: CASSDQVHQPQHF

abundance: .
d_gene: .
j_gene: TRBJ1-5
v_gene: TRBV5-5
CDR3nt: TGTGCCAGCGCCTCGGGAGGGGGTGGCAATCAGCCCCAGCATTTT
CDR3aa: CASASGGGGNQPQHF

abundance: .
d_gene: TRBD2
j_gene: TRBJ2-1
v_gene: TRBV5-1
CDR3nt: TGCGCCAGCAGCTTGGCAGGGTCTAGCGGGGGATACAATGAGCAGTTCTTC
CDR3aa: CASSLAGSSGGYNEQFF

abundance: .
d_gene: .
j_gene: TRBJ2-5
v_gene: TRBV27
CDR3nt: TGTGCCAGCAGTTTAACGTACGACACAGGGGAGACCCAGTACTTC
CDR3aa: CASSLTYDTGETQYF

abundance: .
d_gene: TRBD1
j_gene: TRBJ2-7
v_gene: TRBV5-4
CDR3nt: TGTGCCAGCAGCTTGATCGTTGGGACAGCCCTGCCCTACGAGCAGTACTTC
CDR3aa: CASSLIVGTALPYEQYF

abundance: once
d_gene: TRBD1
j_gene: TRBJ1-4
v_gene: TRBV19
CDR3nt: TGTGCCAGTAGTTCGGAGGGGGCGGATGAAAAACTGTTTTTT
CDR3aa: CASSSEGADEKLFF

abundance: .
d_gene: .
j_gene: TRBJ2-1
v_gene: TRBV5-1
CDR3nt: TGCGCCAGCAGCAGCACAGGGTATGAGCAGTTCTTC
CDR3aa: CASSSTGYEQFF

abundance: .
d_gene: .
j_gene: TRBJ2-7
v_gene: TRBV6-5
CDR3nt: TGTGCCAGCAGCGACCGGGTAGGGGTCGAGCAGTACTTC
CDR3aa: CASSDRVGVEQYF

abundance: .
d_gene: .
j_gene: TRBJ2-3
v_gene: TRBV6-5
CDR3nt: TGTGCCAGCAGTCTACGTTTAGCGGATACGCAGTATTTT
CDR3aa: CASSLRLADTQYF

abundance: .
d_gene: .
j_gene: TRBJ2-3
v_gene: TRBV21-1
CDR3nt: TGTGCCAGCAGCAAACCTCGGGGGGGCCTAGCAGATACGCAGTATTTT
CDR3aa: CASSKPRGGLADTQYF

abundance: .
d_gene: TRBD1
j_gene: TRBJ1-2
v_gene: TRBV9
CDR3nt: TGTGCCAGCAGGGCCGGGACAGGGCTCGTCTATGGCTACACCTTC
CDR3aa: CASRAGTGLVYGYTF

abundance: .
d_gene: TRBD1
j_gene: TRBJ2-1
v_gene: TRBV6-1
CDR3nt: TGTGCCAGCACCCGACAGGGTGGGTCCAATGAGCAGTTCTTC
CDR3aa: CASTRQGGSNEQFF

abundance: .
d_gene: TRBD1
j_gene: TRBJ2-7
v_gene: TRBV29-1
CDR3nt: TGCAGCGTTGAGGGACAGGGGGTCGAGCAGTACTTC
CDR3aa: CSVEGQGVEQYF

abundance: .
d_gene: TRBD1
j_gene: TRBJ1-2
v_gene: TRBV7-3
CDR3nt: TGTGCCAGCAGCTTAACCCCGGCAGGGGGCCAAAACTATGGCTACACCTTC
CDR3aa: CASSLTPAGGQNYGYTF

abundance: .
d_gene: .
j_gene: TRBJ2-3
v_gene: TRBV6-1
CDR3nt: TGTGCCAGCAGTGCGGCGGGAAACGGGGGAACAGATACGCAGTATTTT
CDR3aa: CASSAAGNGGTDTQYF